A selection of T cell receptor beta chains follows, all from one sample in a study of blood T cell repertoires in COVID-19. Some clones are missing from TCRdb's copy, which holds only in-frame ones; the method was immunoSEQ multiplex PCR. This sample yields 130,000 to 150,000 clones, of which about 83% are seen a single time; more than 4.5% belongs to the top ten. Material for sequencing was PBMCs or T cells enriched from blood (not recorded which). These TCRs come from a woman in her 50s who had been exposed to COVID-19. Both conserved end residues are part of each CDR3. Each record gives: CDR3 length, V gene, clone size, D gene, J gene, CDR3 protein, CDR3 DNA. The D gene is left open where the match is weak. Clone size is not always given. Where it is, it says once, few, many or a class for expanded clones.

14	TRBV28	NA	NA	TRBJ1-3	CASSLSLTGNTIYF	TGTGCCAGCAGTTTATCTCTTACTGGAAACACCATATATTTT
15	TRBV7-9	once	NA	TRBJ1-1	CASSWAAGGLAEAFF	TGTGCCAGCAGCTGGGCCGCCGGGGGGTTAGCTGAAGCTTTCTTT
15	TRBV19	few	NA	TRBJ2-3	CASSPQTRGTDTQYF	TGTGCCAGTAGTCCCCAGACTCGAGGCACAGATACGCAGTATTTT
16	TRBV27	NA	NA	TRBJ2-7	CASSLGLGTYAYEQYF	TGTGCCAGCAGTTTAGGGTTAGGGACTTATGCCTACGAGCAGTACTTC
15	TRBV19	NA	TRBD2	TRBJ2-6	CASSTSGGGANVLTF	TGTGCCAGTAGTACGTCGGGGGGTGGGGCCAACGTCCTGACTTTC
15	TRBV15	NA	TRBD1	TRBJ2-2	CATSRGDRFGGELFF	TGTGCCACCAGCAGGGGGGACAGGTTTGGCGGGGAGCTGTTTTTT
12	TRBV7-8	NA	NA	TRBJ1-1	CASSLNLREAFF	TGTGCCAGCAGCTTAAATCTGCGCGAAGCTTTCTTT
15	TRBV7-2	NA	NA	TRBJ2-1	CASSLAGASYNEQFF	TGTGCCAGCAGCTTAGCAGGGGCCTCCTACAATGAGCAGTTCTTC
16	TRBV19	NA	NA	TRBJ1-1	CASSPTVPGSNTEAFF	TGTGCCAGTAGTCCCACTGTGCCGGGGTCGAACACTGAAGCTTTCTTT
15	TRBV7-2	once	TRBD1	TRBJ2-2	CASSPGQGQTGELFF	TGTGCCAGCAGCCCGGGACAGGGCCAGACCGGGGAGCTGTTTTTT
14	TRBV7-2	NA	NA	TRBJ2-5	CASSLARPRETQYF	TGTGCCAGCAGCTTAGCCAGGCCTCGAGAGACCCAGTACTTC
12	TRBV27	NA	NA	TRBJ2-7	CARGALLGEQYF	TGTGCCAGGGGAGCGCTTTTGGGGGAGCAGTACTTC
12	TRBV24-1	NA	NA	TRBJ2-1	CATSDNSLEQFF	TGTGCCACCAGTGACAACAGCCTTGAGCAGTTCTTC
15	TRBV5-1	NA	TRBD1	TRBJ2-7	CASSLAGTGYDEQYF	TGCGCCAGCAGCTTGGCGGGGACAGGATATGACGAGCAGTACTTC
13	TRBV15	NA	NA	TRBJ2-7	CATSRGASYEQYF	TGTGCCACCAGCAGAGGGGCCTCCTACGAGCAGTACTTC
13	TRBV6-5	NA	NA	TRBJ1-1	CASSYTGRTEAFF	TGTGCCAGCAGTTACACAGGGCGTACTGAAGCTTTCTTT
12	TRBV11-1	NA	NA	TRBJ2-2	CASSSWGRELFF	TGTGCCAGCAGTTCATGGGGCCGGGAGCTGTTTTTT
12	TRBV6-5	NA	NA	TRBJ1-5	CAVWGPPQPQHF	TGTGCCGTATGGGGCCCGCCGCAGCCCCAGCATTTT
13	TRBV27	few	NA	TRBJ1-3	CASSLTTGNTIYF	TGTGCCAGCAGTTTGACAACCGGAAACACCATATATTTT
14	TRBV5-4	NA	TRBD1	TRBJ1-1	CASSLQGANTEAFF	TGTGCCAGCAGCTTGCAGGGGGCAAACACTGAAGCTTTCTTT
14	TRBV30	NA	NA	TRBJ1-2	CAWTLPGTLNGYTF	TGTGCCTGGACCCTACCCGGGACACTCAATGGCTACACCTTC
14	TRBV2	few	TRBD1	TRBJ1-1	CASRPDRANTEAFF	TGTGCCAGCAGGCCGGACAGGGCGAACACTGAAGCTTTCTTT
14	TRBV5-1	NA	NA	TRBJ2-3	CASSLMPQTDTQYF	TGCGCCAGCAGCTTGATGCCCCAGACAGATACGCAGTATTTT
13	TRBV30	NA	NA	TRBJ1-6	CAGIRGSESPLHF	TGTGCCGGAATCAGGGGCTCAGAGTCACCCCTCCACTTT
14	TRBV6-9	NA	TRBD1	TRBJ1-6	CASSSDRGLSPLHF	TGTGCCAGCAGTTCCGACAGGGGGCTCTCACCCCTCCACTTT
15	TRBV5-5	NA	NA	TRBJ1-6	CASSWRWMGYSPLHF	TGTGCCAGCAGCTGGAGGTGGATGGGGTATTCACCCCTCCACTTT
16	TRBV18	NA	TRBD2	TRBJ2-3	CASSPFLAGITDTQYF	TGTGCCAGCTCACCGTTTCTAGCGGGGATCACAGATACGCAGTATTTT
13	TRBV27	NA	NA	TRBJ1-2	CASSLEVGGGYTF	TGTGCCAGCAGTTTGGAAGTGGGCGGGGGCTACACCTTC
16	TRBV7-8	NA	NA	TRBJ2-5	CASSLIKAGEPETQYF	TGTGCCAGCAGCTTAATTAAGGCAGGGGAGCCAGAGACCCAGTACTTC
15	TRBV24-1	NA	NA	TRBJ2-4	CATSPAGASKNIQYF	TGTGCCACCAGCCCGGCAGGGGCATCTAAAAACATTCAGTACTTC
14	TRBV5-1	NA	TRBD1	TRBJ2-7	CASSPGQGFYEQYF	TGCGCCAGCAGCCCGGGACAGGGGTTCTACGAGCAGTACTTC
15	TRBV2	NA	TRBD1	TRBJ1-1	CASSERKGANTEAFF	TGTGCCAGCAGTGAAAGAAAGGGGGCGAACACTGAAGCTTTCTTT
19	TRBV7-8	NA	TRBD2	TRBJ2-1	CASSATGTQRLAPRGEQFF	TGTGCCAGCAGCGCCACCGGGACGCAACGACTAGCGCCGAGAGGGGAGCAGTTCTTC
15	TRBV28	NA	NA	TRBJ2-2	CASAPLHLNTGELFF	TGTGCCAGCGCCCCACTCCACTTAAACACCGGGGAGCTGTTTTTT
13	TRBV6-5	NA	NA	TRBJ2-5	CASSRVGLGTQYF	TGTGCCAGCAGCCGGGTGGGACTGGGGACCCAGTACTTC
17	TRBV14	NA	TRBD2	TRBJ2-5	CASSQRVAGASGETQYF	TGTGCCAGCAGCCAACGAGTAGCGGGGGCCTCTGGAGAGACCCAGTACTTC
13	TRBV10-2	NA	TRBD1	TRBJ1-1	CASKGTVGTEAFF	TGCGCCAGCAAGGGGACAGTCGGCACTGAAGCTTTCTTT
19	TRBV5-1	NA	TRBD2	TRBJ2-4	CASSLETRGTSGGAGIQYF	TGCGCCAGCAGCTTGGAGACCCGCGGGACTAGCGGGGGGGCCGGCATTCAGTACTTC
16	TRBV29-1	NA	NA	TRBJ2-1	CSVAPARGGFPNEQFF	TGCAGCGTTGCCCCCGCCCGTGGGGGCTTTCCCAATGAGCAGTTCTTC
12	TRBV2	NA	NA	TRBJ2-7	CASRRGRYEQYF	TGTGCCAGCAGAAGGGGTAGGTACGAGCAGTACTTC
16	TRBV4-1	once	TRBD2	TRBJ2-7	CASSHTASGTAYEQYF	TGCGCCAGCAGCCATACGGCTAGCGGGACGGCCTACGAGCAGTACTTC
13	TRBV5-6	NA	NA	TRBJ1-6	CASSLEQNSPLHF	TGTGCCAGCAGCTTGGAGCAAAATTCACCCCTCCACTTT
15	TRBV5-1	once	NA	TRBJ2-7	CASRLEELLLGEQYF	TGCGCCAGCAGGTTGGAGGAACTACTCTTGGGCGAGCAGTACTTC
11	TRBV7-9	NA	NA	TRBJ2-1	CASRSLLEQFF	TGTGCCAGCAGGAGCCTCCTCGAGCAGTTCTTC
15	TRBV7-9	NA	NA	TRBJ1-1	CASSLGTTGDTEAFF	TGTGCCAGCAGCTTAGGAACAACGGGGGACACTGAAGCTTTCTTT
16	TRBV5-6	NA	NA	TRBJ2-5	CASSLWSRAAKETQYF	TGTGCCAGCAGCTTGTGGAGCAGGGCGGCCAAAGAGACCCAGTACTTC
13	TRBV4-3	few	TRBD1	TRBJ2-1	CASSQRTGREQFF	TGCGCCAGCAGCCAACGGACAGGGCGCGAGCAGTTCTTC
16	TRBV4-3	NA	NA	TRBJ1-1	CASSPARRGSTTEAFF	TGCGCCAGCAGCCCGGCCCGTAGAGGGTCAACCACTGAAGCTTTCTTT
16	TRBV5-4	NA	TRBD1	TRBJ1-6	CASSRDRTPYNSPLHF	TGTGCCAGCAGCCGGGACAGGACCCCTTATAATTCACCCCTCCACTTT
14	TRBV6-5	few	TRBD2	TRBJ2-1	CATGLARDGNEQFF	TGTGCCACCGGACTAGCACGGGATGGCAATGAGCAGTTCTTC
16	TRBV7-2	NA	TRBD2	TRBJ2-1	CASSVSGGRLYNEQFF	TGTGCCAGCAGCGTAAGCGGGGGCCGCCTCTACAATGAGCAGTTCTTC
15	TRBV6-5	NA	TRBD1	TRBJ2-7	CASSSRQGPSYEQYF	TGTGCCAGCAGTTCCCGACAGGGGCCTTCCTACGAGCAGTACTTC
15	TRBV19	NA	NA	TRBJ2-7	CASSIETTGPYEQYF	TGTGCCAGTAGTATAGAGACGACAGGCCCCTACGAGCAGTACTTC
15	TRBV19	NA	TRBD2	TRBJ2-3	CASSILAGGTDTQYF	TGTGCCAGTAGTATTCTAGCGGGGGGCACAGATACGCAGTATTTT
14	TRBV3-1/TRBV3-2	many	NA	TRBJ1-3	CASSRTATGNTIYF	TGTGCCAGCAGCCGTACAGCAACTGGAAACACCATATATTTT
13	TRBV7-3	NA	NA	TRBJ1-5	CASSLDPNQPQHF	TGTGCCAGCAGTCTAGACCCAAATCAGCCCCAGCATTTT
15	TRBV5-6	NA	TRBD1	TRBJ2-7	CASSSRTGILREQYF	TGTGCCAGCAGCTCGCGGACAGGTATTTTACGAGAGCAGTACTTC
15	TRBV27	once	NA	TRBJ2-7	CASSFSWGEAYEQYF	TGTGCCAGCAGTTTTTCATGGGGGGAGGCCTACGAGCAGTACTTC
17	TRBV6-1	NA	TRBD2	TRBJ2-5	CASSESRTSGYQETQYF	TGTGCCAGCAGTGAATCCCGGACTAGCGGGTACCAAGAGACCCAGTACTTC